This entry features one T cell receptor beta chain sequence. TCRdb's copy holds only in-frame clones and misses some; the assay was immunoSEQ multiplex PCR. The sample gives approximately 310,000 clones, 85% of which show up once; 1.5% to 2% is in the top ten. The data belong to a study of blood T cell repertoires in COVID-19. Enrollees, about 18 to 90 years old, lived in some 24 US areas. The germline V gene has CDR1 LNHNV and CDR2 YYDKDF (reference sequence). CDR3 length equals 15 residues. Trimming removed 0 bases from V and 0 bases from J, with 6 bases in between. Sequenced input: PBMCs or T cells enriched from blood (not recorded which). The chain recombines TRBV15 with TRBJ1-5; D perhaps matches TRBD1 (6 bases). This receptor was obtained from a woman in her thirties who had been exposed to COVID-19. CDR3 region: CATSREDSSNQPQHF. In DNA form, the CDR3 reads TGTGCCACCAGCAGAGAGGACAGTAGCAATCAGCCCCAGCATTTT.